This T cell receptor beta chain derives from a study of OX40 agonist ivuxolimab in advanced cancers. The CDR3 loop spans 16 amino acids. Germline V gene data show CDR1 as SGHRS and CDR2 as YFSETQ. Trimming stripped 4 bases from V and 6 bases from J, with 22 bases between. The assay was immunoSEQ multiplex PCR, and TCRdb's table has in-frame clones only and misses some. The sample records some 35,000 clones, 79% being singletons. The clonotype originates from an adult with an advanced solid tumor such as melanoma, head and neck, liver or kidney cancer. This rearrangement joins TRBV5-1 to TRBJ1-2, with D possibly being TRBD1 (6 bases). This specimen was CD4+ or CD8+ T cells sorted from blood, taken in a trial of the OX40 agonist ivuxolimab. The CDR3 loop is CASSGPQGKGSNGYTF. CDR3 DNA sequence: TGCGCCAGCAGCGGGCCCCAGGGGAAGGGGAGCAATGGCTACACCTTC.